Below, 16 T cell receptor beta chains from the same sample are listed, as sequenced in a study of regulatory T cells. Primers: 52 TRBV forward and 13 TRBJ reverse. Clones were read by immunoSEQ multiplex PCR, and TCRdb kept only the in-frame ones, dropping some. This sample has 15,000 to 20,000 clones, with about 92% found just once. Material: CD8+ T cells sorted from blood. The source of these receptors is a person in their late teens or twenties with CD3G deficiency.

The chain recombines TRBV2 with TRBJ1-2; D unresolved. Trimming cost V 8 bases and J 7 bases, with 17 bases left between them. This CDR3 comprises 13 residues. The germline V gene encodes CDR1 SNHLY and CDR2 FYNNEI. CDR3 DNA: TGTGCCAGCGGGGTGGTGGGTACTCGTGGCTACACCTTC. Residues: CASGVVGTRGYTF.

V usage is TRBV9 and J usage is TRBJ1-2, with D tentatively TRBD1 (6 bases). Trimming stripped 3 bases from V and 4 bases from J, with 22 bases between. Germline CDR1 reads SGDLS; CDR2 reads YYNGEE. The CDR3 is 17 residues long. CDR3 in amino acids: CASSDPGGPRRVYGYTF. For the CDR3, the DNA is TGTGCCAGCAGCGACCCGGGGGGCCCCCGGCGGGTCTATGGCTACACCTTC.

The CDR3 DNA follows: TGTGCCAGCAGCCCCCGATTCGTTCTAACCCACCGTTCCTTTGCCTACGAGCAGTACTTC. Translated, it gives CASSPRFVLTHRSFAYEQYF. The chain couples TRBV28 to TRBJ2-7; D remains ambiguous. The CDR3 has 20 amino acids. V was shortened by 6 bases and J by 2 bases, with 32 bases between the two germline ends. Germline V CDR1 and CDR2: MDHEN, SYDVKM. Complete variable domain (other parts from reference TRBV28 and TRBJ2-7): DVKVTQSSRYLVKRTGEKVFLECVQDMDHENMFWYRQDPGLGLRLIYFSYDVKMKEKGDIPEGYSVSREKKERFSLILESASTNQTSMYLCASSPRFVLTHRSFAYEQYFGPGTRLTVT.

The genes are TRBV6-1 and TRBJ2-1; no reliable D call. This CDR3 contains 15 residues. Trimming took 7 bases from V and 3 from J, leaving 16 bases between them. Germline CDR1 MNHNS, CDR2 SASEGT. CDR3 sequence: CASTWRWGYYNEQFF. The DNA of the CDR3 is TGTGCCAGCACCTGGCGGTGGGGTTACTACAATGAGCAGTTCTTC.

The genes are TRBV28 and TRBJ2-3, with D tentatively TRBD2 (7 bases). Germline V gene sequence: CDR1 MDHEN, CDR2 SYDVKM. The length of the CDR3 is 18 residues. Trimming shortened V by 6 bases and J by 0 bases, and 22 bases separated the two germline ends. CDR3 residues: CASSHLTGLAGSTDTQYF. The CDR3 coding sequence is TGTGCCAGCAGCCATCTCACAGGGTTAGCGGGCAGCACAGATACGCAGTATTTT.

The gene calls are TRBV7-9 and TRBJ2-3; the match to TRBD2 covers 7 bases. V gave up 5 bases and J gave up 3 bases; unmatched junction bases: 8. The CDR3 is 15 residues long. In germline, CDR1 is SEHNR, CDR2 FQNEAQ (reference sequence). CDR3 bases: TGTGCCAGCAGCCCTACGGGGGGTTATACAGATACGCAGTATTTT. Translated, it gives CASSPTGGYTDTQYF.

The chain carries TRBV13 and TRBJ2-1; maybe TRBD1 (6 bases). CDR3 length: 15 residues. Germline V lookup: CDR1 PRHDT, CDR2 FYEKMQ (reference sequence). V was trimmed by 1 base and J by 1 base, leaving 8 bases between them. CDR3: CASSLAQGSYNEQFF. The DNA of the CDR3 is TGTGCCAGCAGCTTAGCTCAGGGGTCCTACAATGAGCAGTTCTTC.

The chain joins TRBV19 to TRBJ1-3; D not certain. The germline V and J ends were trimmed by 3 bases and 3 bases, with 12 bases remaining between them. Germline values: CDR1 LNHDA, CDR2 SQIVND (reference sequence). The CDR3 consists of 15 residues. CDR3 region: CASSMDGGLGNTIYF. For the CDR3, the DNA is TGTGCCAGTAGTATGGACGGAGGACTTGGAAACACCATATATTTT. The variable domain in full, completed from reference TRBV19 and TRBJ1-3, reads DGGITQSPKYLFRKEGQNVTLSCEQNLNHDAMYWYRQDPGQGLRLIYYSQIVNDFQKGDIAEGYSVSREKKESFPLTVTSAQKNPTAFYLCASSMDGGLGNTIYFGEGSWLTVV.

The CDR3 sequence is CASSLLGDAYSPLHF. In DNA, the CDR3 is TGTGCCAGCAGTTTATTGGGGGATGCCTATTCACCCCTCCACTTT. The V call is TRBV27, the J call TRBJ1-6; tentatively, D is TRBD1 (5 bases). This CDR3 is 15 amino acids long. Trimming removed 1 base from V and 8 bases from J, with 12 bases in between. The germline gives CDR1 MNHEY, CDR2 SMNVEV (reference sequence).

The genes are TRBV9 and TRBJ2-7; D may be TRBD2 (6 bases). The germline V gene encodes CDR1 SGDLS and CDR2 YYNGEE. V shed 3 bases and J shed 2 bases, with 12 bases lying between them. The CDR3 totals 14 residues. Here the CDR3 reads CASSGGGGTYEQYF. The DNA for the CDR3 is TGTGCCAGCAGCGGTGGTGGGGGGACCTACGAGCAGTACTTC.

This rearrangement joins TRBV7-8 to TRBJ2-3; perhaps D is TRBD1 or TRBD2 (6 bases each). V was pared by 5 bases and J by 2 bases, with 20 bases between. Germline CDR1 reads SGHVS; CDR2 reads FQNEAQ. This CDR3 contains 17 residues. In DNA, the CDR3 is TGTGCCAGCAGCCCGATCTTGGGACTGGGGGCCACAGATACGCAGTATTTT. Translating it yields CASSPILGLGATDTQYF.

V and J are TRBV4-1 and TRBJ2-2; no clear D. V was trimmed by 1 base and J by 7 bases, leaving 10 bases between them. The CDR3 sequence is 14 residues long. Germline V gene lookup returns CDR1 MGHRA and CDR2 YSYEKL. DNA for the CDR3: TGCGCCAGCAGCCAAGTTGTTTTGGACGGGGAGCTGTTTTTT. Amino acid sequence: CASSQVVLDGELFF.

V is TRBV4-1 and J is TRBJ2-3; D possibly uses TRBD1 or TRBD2 (6 bases each). Germline loops: CDR1 MGHRA, CDR2 YSYEKL. Trimming removed 0 bases from V and 2 bases from J, with 15 bases in between. The CDR3 has 17 amino acids. CDR3 in DNA: TGCGCCAGCAGCCAAGAGGACGAGGGGGGCCCCACAGATACGCAGTATTTT. Its translation is CASSQEDEGGPTDTQYF.

The chain combines TRBV7-9 with TRBJ1-1; D not resolved. CDR3 size: 14 residues. Germline CDR1 and CDR2: SEHNR and FQNEAQ (reference sequence). V was shortened by 5 bases and J by 0 bases, with 10 bases between the two germline ends. The CDR3 reads CASSPPTVNTEAFF. CDR3 nucleotides: TGTGCCAGCAGCCCACCGACGGTGAACACTGAAGCTTTCTTT.

The CDR3 spells CASSQTPQGYEQYF. CDR3 in DNA: TGCGCCAGCAGCCAAACCCCACAGGGCTACGAGCAGTACTTC. This sequence joins TRBV4-1 and TRBJ2-7; D may be TRBD1 (6 bases). The CDR3 spans 14 residues. The germline V gene encodes CDR1 MGHRA and CDR2 YSYEKL. The V end was cut by 2 bases, the J end by 3 bases, with 11 bases between.

This clone has just one count. The rearrangement uses TRBV4-3 and TRBJ2-7; either TRBD1 or TRBD2 may supply D (6 bases each). In germline, CDR1 is LGHNA, CDR2 YSLEER. The CDR3 has 13 residues. Trimming cost V 5 bases and J 5 bases, with 13 bases left between them. The CDR3 reads CASSGGLVDEQYF. CDR3 DNA: TGCGCCAGCAGCGGGGGGCTTGTGGACGAGCAGTACTTC.